This T cell receptor beta chain was found in a study of OX40 agonist ivuxolimab in advanced cancers. Overall study context: Participants, 82.7% male, averaged approximately 60 years of age, ranging from roughly 23 to 80. General study points: Fewer expanded clones were found on average in CD4+ than in CD8+ T cells. No antigen was identified for the clonally expanded peripheral T cells. At 0.1 to 3.0 mg/kg and by week 6, clonal expansion occurred in CD4+ and CD8+ blood T cells.

Turning to this clone: Its antigen is undetermined.

V lost 5 bases and J 2 bases, leaving 15 bases between the germline ends. Germline CDR1 reads GTSNPN; CDR2 reads SVGIG (reference sequence). This CDR3 comprises 14 residues. Repertoires were generated with immunoSEQ multiplex PCR, while TCRdb's copy carries only in-frame clones and drops some. The table records about 77,000 clones, roughly 87% of them present only once. The V gene is TRBV30, the J gene TRBJ2-5; possible D gene TRBD2, 5 bases. The TCR sequence derives from an adult with an advanced solid tumor such as melanoma, head and neck, liver or kidney cancer. The source was CD4+ or CD8+ T cells sorted from blood, collected in a trial of the OX40 agonist ivuxolimab. CDR3 residues: CAWVSGRRQETQYF. The CDR3 DNA follows: TGTGCCTGGGTTTCGGGGAGACGGCAAGAGACCCAGTACTTC.